The clone carrying this T cell receptor beta chain was detected only a few times. What it recognizes is unknown. The length of the CDR3 is 16 residues. Germline V gene lookup returns CDR1 SGHTA and CDR2 FQGNSA. V lost 3 bases to trimming and J lost 7 bases, with 18 bases between them. The data were produced by immunoSEQ multiplex PCR, yet TCRdb's version contains in-frame clones alone and is incomplete. The sample holds approximately 160,000 clones; approximately 80% are singletons and the top ten take approximately 2.4%. The sample originates from a study of cytomegalovirus exposure and HLA in healthy donors. Turning to the study itself: Per a later analysis, the 666 first-cohort and over 90 validation repertoires shared one platform. General study results and limits: TCR sequences were mostly rare, though some public TCRs occurred in many donors. The classifier, whose performance was assessed in both the original and validation cohorts, reportedly diagnosed cytomegalovirus status with high specificity and sensitivity.

The receptor was isolated from a man younger than 45 in good health and CMV-seropositive. The sequenced sample was PBMCs. The chain recombines TRBV7-2 with TRBJ2-2; the D gene is possibly TRBD2 (7 bases). CDR3 sequence: CASSLGGAARGGELFF. The CDR3, as DNA: TGTGCCAGCAGCTTGGGGGGGGCGGCTCGCGGCGGGGAGCTGTTTTTT.